This TCR beta chain was observed in a study of blood T cell repertoires in COVID-19. Study-wide context: From the United States, Italy and Spain came samples of acute and convalescent COVID-19.

In the original processing: Amplified reference gene primers provided the basis for estimating nucleated cell counts. Only in-frame clones appear in the TCRdb table, and some are missing; sequencing was by immunoSEQ multiplex PCR. V, J and clone size were drawn from that table, and D and trimming were deduced from the DNA. The repertoire consists of 140,000 to 150,000 clones, with around 82% occurring once and the leading ten covering over 10%. There are 14 residues in the CDR3. Germline V gene data show CDR1 as SQVTM and CDR2 as ANQGSEA. V lost 5 bases and J lost 4; bases outside the gene matches: 8.

Material for sequencing was peripheral blood. This TCR came from a man in his 60s with active or convalescent COVID-19. This sequence joins TRBV29-1 and TRBJ2-7, with TRBD1 matching 10 bases. CDR3 sequence reads: CSVLGTGATYEQYF. The CDR3 DNA is TGCAGCGTTTTGGGGACAGGGGCCACATACGAGCAGTACTTC.